This TCR beta chain stems from a study of cytomegalovirus exposure and HLA in healthy donors. General study results and limits: The study listed roughly 160 cytomegalovirus-associated TCR beta chains. At a 0.05 false discovery rate, a later analysis found around 15,000 TCR beta sequences to be associated with HLA alleles.

Primers included in the PCR were 60 Vbeta and 13 Jbeta primers. The table came from immunoSEQ multiplex PCR; TCRdb's copy has only in-frame clones and leaves some out. The data show about 86,000 clones, with around 70% seen just once and about 8% held by the top ten. As to this clone: Its antigen is unidentified.

V was trimmed by 2 bases and J by 6 bases, leaving 14 bases between them. The CDR3 is 15 amino acids. Germline values: CDR1 MNHNS, CDR2 SASEGT. This sequence was found in a man aged 60 to 75 in good health and CMV-seronegative. The specimen sequenced was PBMCs. The V call is TRBV6-1, the J call TRBJ2-1, with D perhaps TRBD2 (5 bases). The CDR3 loop reads CASSERYDRGNEQFF. The CDR3 DNA follows: TGTGCCAGCAGTGAACGCTACGACCGGGGCAATGAGCAGTTCTTC.